The present entry profiles one T cell receptor (beta chain) with its context. Its specificity is not known. This PCR relied on a set of 60 Vbeta primers and 13 Jbeta primers. Libraries were prepared by immunoSEQ multiplex PCR; TCRdb keeps only in-frame clonotypes and omits some of them. This repertoire comprises 60,000 to 65,000 clones; its ten largest clones make up approximately 4%. Germline V gives CDR1 MDHEN, CDR2 SYDVKM. The CDR3 has 11 residues. Trimming shortened V by 5 bases and J by 5 bases, and 4 bases separated the two germline ends. Each donor's status was that of a healthy bone marrow donor. Donors likely had unrecorded immune exposures despite being nominally healthy when sampled. This specimen belongs to a study of cytomegalovirus exposure and HLA in healthy donors. Points from the study as a whole: Trimming of TCR beta V- and J-genes showed a link, identified in a later analysis, to a missense DCLRE1C variant.

This rearrangement joins TRBV28 to TRBJ1-5; D is uncertain. This receptor was obtained from a woman aged 18-29 years in good health and CMV-seronegative. The sequencing sample was made of PBMCs. Here the CDR3 reads CASSTDQPQHF. In nucleotides, the CDR3 is TGTGCCAGCAGTACGGATCAGCCCCAGCATTTT.